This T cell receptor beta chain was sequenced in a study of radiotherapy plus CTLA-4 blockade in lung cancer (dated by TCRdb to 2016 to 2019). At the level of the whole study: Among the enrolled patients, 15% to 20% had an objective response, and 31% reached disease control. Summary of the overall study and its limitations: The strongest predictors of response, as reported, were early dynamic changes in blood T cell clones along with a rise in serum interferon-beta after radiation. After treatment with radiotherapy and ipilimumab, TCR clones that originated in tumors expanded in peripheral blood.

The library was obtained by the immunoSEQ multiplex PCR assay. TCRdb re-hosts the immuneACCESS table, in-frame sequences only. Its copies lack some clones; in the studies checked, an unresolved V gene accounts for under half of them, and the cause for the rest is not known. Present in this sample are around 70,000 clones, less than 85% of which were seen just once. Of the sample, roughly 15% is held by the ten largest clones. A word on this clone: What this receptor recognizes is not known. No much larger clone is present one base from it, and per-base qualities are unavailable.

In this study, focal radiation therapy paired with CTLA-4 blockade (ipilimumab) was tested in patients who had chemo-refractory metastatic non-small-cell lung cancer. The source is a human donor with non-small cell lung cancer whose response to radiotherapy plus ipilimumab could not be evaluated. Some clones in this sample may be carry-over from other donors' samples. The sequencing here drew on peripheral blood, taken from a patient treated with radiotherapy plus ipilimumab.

The CDR3 here reads CASSPAGANYGYTF. The DNA sequence is given as TGTGCCAGCTCCCCGGCGGGGGCTAACTATGGCTACACCTTC. The chain is made from TRBV18 and TRBJ1-2; the best D guess is TRBD1, with 5 bases matching. From cysteine to phenylalanine, the CDR3 is 14 amino acids long. Only the CDR3 portion is preserved as DNA: 42 bases, with reading frame beginning at the first base. V lost 6 bases and J lost 0 bases; the stretch between them is 11 bases long. Based on the germline V gene, the CDR1 and CDR2 sequences are KGHSH and LQKENI.